The rows below give T cell receptor beta chains drawn from one sample of a study of long-term antiretroviral therapy in people with HIV. Data came from immunoSEQ multiplex PCR; TCRdb stores just in-frame clones and leaves some out. Here the sample spans 10,000 or so clones, 60% to 75% being singletons. Sample: unsorted PBMCs, taken about 3.3 years before starting antiretroviral therapy. The receptor source for this set is a man in his forties with HIV. Each CDR3 is given with its conserved first and last residue. Size is stated for part of the rows, as once, few or many counts, or as a class when the clone is expanded.

J: TRBJ1-1; V: TRBV4-2; size: -; CDR3: CASSQGYLGTGGPNTEAFF
J: TRBJ1-2; V: TRBV9; size: -; CDR3: CASSLDGSYGYTF
J: TRBJ2-2; V: TRBV5-6; size: once; CDR3: CASSSPGHPEGTGELFF
J: TRBJ2-1; V: TRBV18; size: -; CDR3: CASSPTGSMGDEQFF
J: TRBJ2-7; V: TRBV19; size: -; CDR3: CASSLRDTSYEQYF
J: TRBJ2-1; V: TRBV27; size: -; CDR3: CASSGGAGYNEQFF
J: TRBJ2-3; V: TRBV27; size: -; CDR3: CASSRREFTDTQYF
J: TRBJ1-5; V: TRBV19; size: -; CDR3: CASSEQGSQPQHF
J: TRBJ1-2; V: TRBV4-3; size: -; CDR3: CASSQDNSRFYGYTF
J: TRBJ1-2; V: TRBV19; size: -; CDR3: CASSIAETGGDYGYTF
J: TRBJ1-3; V: TRBV10-3; size: -; CDR3: CAISWTGVGNTIYF
J: TRBJ2-3; V: TRBV6-6; size: -; CDR3: CASGRRGDTQYF
J: TRBJ1-1; V: TRBV27; size: -; CDR3: CASSRRLGTGGLNTEAFF
J: TRBJ2-3; V: TRBV6-4; size: -; CDR3: CASSERETDTQYF
J: TRBJ2-7; V: TRBV7-7; size: -; CDR3: CASSLAAGAPYEQYF
J: TRBJ2-7; V: TRBV29-1; size: -; CDR3: CSVQDGAGEEQYF
J: TRBJ2-2; V: TRBV28; size: -; CDR3: CASRRTSGNTGELFF
J: TRBJ1-4; V: TRBV7-9; size: -; CDR3: CASSFGQDSEKLFF
J: TRBJ1-2; V: TRBV9; size: -; CDR3: CASSVGWGGYTF
J: TRBJ1-1; V: TRBV5-1; size: -; CDR3: CASSLGVNTEAFF
J: TRBJ1-5; V: TRBV6-6; size: -; CDR3: CASSIPGTGSNQPQHF
J: TRBJ1-1; V: TRBV6-5; size: once; CDR3: CASSALSNQGNEAFF
J: TRBJ2-3; V: TRBV6-6; size: -; CDR3: CASKYRDRGTDTQYF
J: TRBJ2-7; V: TRBV19; size: -; CDR3: CASSIAVSWEQYF
J: TRBJ2-2; V: TRBV19; size: -; CDR3: CASRPDRGPAGELFF
J: TRBJ1-4; V: TRBV18; size: -; CDR3: CASSPRAGGPNEKLFF
J: TRBJ1-4; V: TRBV6-5; size: -; CDR3: CASSRSSNEKLFF
J: TRBJ1-2; V: TRBV28; size: -; CDR3: CASSLIGSGYTF
J: TRBJ1-4; V: TRBV7-9; size: -; CDR3: CASSLEGSEKLFF
J: TRBJ1-1; V: TRBV10-3; size: -; CDR3: CAISERDRGNTEAFF
J: TRBJ1-1; V: TRBV18; size: -; CDR3: CASSPQGDLTEAFF
J: TRBJ2-7; V: TRBV7-2; size: -; CDR3: CASSLVSGYEQYF
J: TRBJ2-7; V: TRBV7-8; size: -; CDR3: CASSAAQLASVQHEQYF
J: TRBJ1-1; V: TRBV20-1; size: -; CDR3: CSATPQHQAFF
J: TRBJ2-1; V: TRBV7-9; size: once; CDR3: CAIRLAGANEQFF
J: TRBJ2-7; V: TRBV11-2; size: -; CDR3: CASRHQGRYEQYF
J: TRBJ2-4; V: TRBV11-1; size: -; CDR3: CASSLKENIQYF
J: TRBJ2-3; V: TRBV7-2; size: -; CDR3: CASSLRGTTDTQYF
J: TRBJ2-2; V: TRBV23-1; size: -; CDR3: CASSQSEGAGGELFF
J: TRBJ1-1; V: TRBV5-6; size: -; CDR3: CASSQGFTEAFF
J: TRBJ1-1; V: TRBV5-5; size: -; CDR3: CASSLEAGAGETEAFF
J: TRBJ2-7; V: TRBV27; size: few; CDR3: CASSSGAGGYEQYF
J: TRBJ1-1; V: TRBV30; size: -; CDR3: CAWATGNTEAFF